This TCR beta chain was sequenced for a study of shared clonotypes between healthy human individuals (TCRdb year 2020). Study-level background: The cohort included a few men and a couple of women between 18 and 49 years of age. The study deeply sequenced blood TCR repertoires of about 5 healthy adults to estimate repertoire size and the extent of clonotype sharing between individuals. To increase sequencing depth and limit assay-specific biases, different laboratories used diverse techniques to prepare libraries and sequence TCR repertoires. Each donor's leukapheresis produced roughly between roughly 0.85 and 9.5 billion PBMCs.

Using the deep immunoSEQ assay, TCR CDR3 regions were amplified from genomic DNA by multiplex PCR. Genomic DNA extracted from each cell subset was distributed evenly over all wells of several immunoSEQ 96-well plates, and each plate served as one replicate. For unsorted PBMC, 300 to 350 ng genomic DNA, equal to approximately 30,000 T cell genomes, was loaded into each replicate PCR. Genomic DNA from unsorted PBMC was sequenced over ten immunoSEQ deep assay plates. Purified libraries were measured with a Qubit 3.0 fluorometer, size-checked on a Bioanalyzer 2100, and measured again with the KAPA Library Quantification kit. Every immunoSEQ 96-well plate was sequenced on a dedicated single-read 150-cycle Illumina NextSeq 550 flow cell. In the paper's pipeline: Because only junctional sequences without quality scores were contained in the immunoSEQ output, filtering matching that applied to full-length reads could not be performed. To assign V/J genes and CDR3, sequences were annotated using PyIR, a Python wrapper for IgBLAST v1.9, with IMGT germline references. Reads with weak V/J assignments (E-value above 1e-6), missing CDR3, stop codons, out-of-frame junctions, or ambiguous translated residues were removed. V3J clonotypes were defined by identical inferred V gene, J gene, and CDR3 amino acid sequence. To compute the percentage overlap between repertoires, the number of shared unique clonotypes was divided by the size of the smaller repertoire. Richness of each repertoire was evaluated using RTK rarefaction, the Chao1 estimator, and Recon v2.1 estimates of unobserved clonotypes. TCRdb took over this immuneACCESS table, retaining in-frame rearrangements with V and J assigned. Such tables are incomplete; in checked studies, under half of the missing clones stem from an unresolved V gene, and the remainder is unexplained. V and J calls and clone size are given by that table; D and trimming were obtained from the DNA. The sample table lists hundreds of thousands of clones, more than 70% of them with a count of one. Of the sample, 12% is held by the ten largest clones.

A note on this clone: Its antigen is unknown. The input lacks base qualities; no much larger clone sits a single base away.

The donors were healthy, HIV-negative adults who had no recently reported acute infections or vaccinations. Every donor was a Caucasian adult residing in Nashville, Tennessee, USA. In the unsorted samples, 90 million to 100 million PBMCs were counted, and genomic DNA was extracted using the QIAamp DNA Blood Mini kit. Blood was collected by leukapheresis, and PBMCs were isolated by Ficoll-Histopaque density gradient centrifugation and then cryopreserved in liquid nitrogen vapor phase. Inclusive of the bounding cysteine and phenylalanine, the CDR3 is 14 residues long. Of the read, only the CDR3 DNA is kept; its 42 bases are in frame from base 1. Via the germline V gene, CDR1 is LGHNA and CDR2 YNFKEQ. V is shortened by 1 base, J by 4 bases, and the region joining them spans 10 bases. What the authors observed across the whole study: Only blood was sampled, and tissue TCR repertoires likely differ from those in blood. Because the study included only a small number of donors, the genetic and exposure-history diversity represented was limited. Pairwise subsampling led to the expectation that sequencing depth would affect the degree of clonotype sharing among donors.

Here the chain combines TRBV4-2 and TRBJ1-2; TRBD1 is possibly the D segment (6 matching bases). The sequence was collected from a woman between 40 and 55 years old in good health. Some clones in this sample may be carry-over from other donors' samples. Sequenced input: PBMCs. The CDR3 region: CASSQARTVYGYTF. The DNA is as follows: TGTGCCAGCAGCCAAGCCCGGACAGTCTATGGCTACACCTTC.